The rows below give T cell receptor beta chains drawn from one sample of a study of blood T cells in healthy people across ages. Via MiXCR, TCRdb re-called the 5' RACE reads, giving one row per CDR3 protein. Of 850,000 to 1,000,000 distinct CDR3 sequences listed, about 44% are singletons. Sequenced material: blood. The source is a man aged 25-40 years in good health. Both conserved end residues are part of each CDR3. Fields, in order: D gene, V gene, clone size, J gene, CDR3 protein, CDR3 DNA. D genes are given only for firm matches. Size values are once, few and many counts, or a class for expanded clones, and some rows have none.

-	TRBV7-9	few	TRBJ2-5	CASSVVEETQYF	TGTGCCAGCAGCGTAGTAGAGGAGACCCAGTACTTC
-	TRBV28	-	TRBJ2-2	CASAPSGSFIPNTGELFF	TGTGCCAGCGCGCCGTCGGGCAGTTTCATTCCGAACACCGGGGAGCTGTTTTTT
TRBD1	TRBV20-1	many	TRBJ2-5	CSARTGEFMETQYF	TGCAGTGCTAGAACAGGGGAATTTATGGAGACCCAGTACTTC
TRBD2	TRBV12-3/TRBV12-4	-	TRBJ2-5	CASSLSRGVQETQYF	TGTGCCAGCAGTTTGTCTCGGGGGGTACAAGAGACCCAGTACTTC
TRBD1	TRBV4-3	few	TRBJ2-5	CASSHGGQGEQETQYF	TGCGCCAGCAGCCATGGGGGACAGGGGGAGCAGGAGACCCAGTACTTC
-	TRBV6-2/TRBV6-3	-	TRBJ2-1	CASSYGGASSNEQFF	TGTGCCAGCAGTTACGGGGGGGCCTCGTCCAATGAGCAGTTCTTC
TRBD1	TRBV3-1	-	TRBJ2-1	CASSQDQGDRVIDEQFF	TGTGCCAGCAGCCAAGATCAGGGAGACAGGGTTATCGATGAGCAGTTCTTC
TRBD1	TRBV5-1	-	TRBJ1-6	CASSLGQGIPDSPLHF	TGCGCCAGCAGCTTGGGACAGGGGATTCCGGATTCACCCCTCCACTTT
TRBD1	TRBV3-1	-	TRBJ1-2	CASSRLTGRKDGYTF	TGTGCCAGCAGCAGATTGACAGGGCGAAAGGACGGCTACACCTTC
TRBD2	TRBV28	-	TRBJ2-1	CASGIKQGPYNEQFF	TGCGCCAGCGGGATCAAACAAGGTCCCTACAATGAGCAGTTCTTC
-	TRBV12-3/TRBV12-4	few	TRBJ1-2	CASSRLGPYGYTF	TGTGCCAGCAGTAGGCTTGGGCCCTATGGCTACACCTTC
-	TRBV7-2	-	TRBJ2-7	CASSLGNPTYEQYF	TGTGCCAGCAGCCTCGGAAACCCCACCTACGAGCAGTACTTC
-	TRBV6-1	few	TRBJ1-1	CASSEGGERAEAFF	TGTGCCAGCAGTGAAGGGGGGGAAAGGGCTGAAGCTTTCTTT
TRBD1	TRBV28	-	TRBJ2-2	CASRTTGANTGELFF	TGTGCCAGCAGGACGACAGGGGCGAACACCGGGGAGCTGTTTTTT
TRBD1	TRBV20-1	-	TRBJ2-2	CSAWDRNTGELFF	TGCAGTGCTTGGGACAGGAACACCGGGGAGCTGTTTTTT
-	TRBV12-3/TRBV12-4	few	TRBJ2-7	CASSFSGGGEQYF	TGTGCCAGCAGTTTCTCGGGTGGGGGCGAGCAGTACTTC
-	TRBV20-1	-	TRBJ2-6	CSARQGASSGANVLTF	TGCAGTGCTAGGCAGGGAGCTAGCTCTGGGGCCAACGTCCTGACTTTC
-	TRBV10-3	-	TRBJ1-2	CASNGAPNYGYTF	TGTGCCTCGAACGGGGCACCGAACTATGGCTACACCTTC
TRBD1	TRBV20-1	-	TRBJ2-7	CSAYSGQGTYEQYF	TGCAGTGCTTACTCGGGACAGGGAACCTACGAGCAGTACTTC
-	TRBV6-5	few	TRBJ1-4	CASRANGEKLFF	TGTGCCAGCAGGGCCAATGGTGAAAAACTGTTTTTT
-	TRBV6-5	-	TRBJ2-3	CATQRDTQYF	TGTGCCACCCAGCGGGATACGCAGTATTTT
TRBD1	TRBV6-5	few	TRBJ2-5	CASSYETGGTETQYF	TGTGCCAGCAGTTATGAGACAGGGGGCACAGAGACCCAGTACTTC
TRBD2	TRBV6-4	many	TRBJ2-3	CASSLAETDTQYF	TGTGCCAGCAGTCTAGCGGAAACAGATACGCAGTATTTT
TRBD1	TRBV7-8	-	TRBJ2-3	CASSVGTGGAQYF	TGTGCCAGCAGCGTAGGGACAGGGGGCGCGCAGTATTTT
-	TRBV27	-	TRBJ1-1	CASSLRQNTEAFF	TGTGCCAGCAGTTTGAGACAAAACACTGAAGCTTTCTTT
TRBD2	TRBV6-4	many	TRBJ2-1	CASSDGTSGGANEQFF	TGTGCCAGCAGTGATGGGACTAGCGGGGGGGCAAATGAGCAGTTCTTC
-	TRBV29-1	-	TRBJ2-3	CSVRGGGRAGDTQYF	TGCAGCGTTCGGGGTGGAGGGCGGGCCGGGGATACGCAGTATTTT
-	TRBV14	-	TRBJ1-2	CASSQDQGRAGGYTF	TGTGCCAGCAGCCAAGATCAGGGCAGGGCGGGTGGCTACACCTTC
TRBD2	TRBV24-1	-	TRBJ2-5	CATSDLQTSGGGETQYF	TGTGCCACCAGTGATTTGCAGACTAGCGGGGGAGGTGAGACCCAGTACTTC
-	TRBV4-1	-	TRBJ1-6	CASSQEGQGHSPLHF	TGCGCCAGCAGCCAAGAGGGGCAGGGCCATTCACCCCTCCACTTT
TRBD1	TRBV11-2	-	TRBJ2-5	CASSSKQGIYPVQETQYF	TGTGCCAGCAGCTCTAAACAGGGGATTTACCCCGTCCAAGAGACCCAGTACTTC
-	TRBV12-3/TRBV12-4	once	TRBJ2-7	CASSLGGRISYEQYF	TGTGCCAGCAGCCTGGGCGGCAGAATCTCCTACGAGCAGTACTTC
-	TRBV24-1	-	TRBJ2-1	CATSFDSYNEQFF	TGTGCCACCAGCTTCGACAGCTACAATGAGCAGTTCTTC
TRBD2	TRBV12-3/TRBV12-4	few	TRBJ2-5	CASSFGERAGQTQYF	TGTGCCAGCAGTTTCGGGGAACGAGCGGGACAGACCCAGTACTTC
TRBD2	TRBV7-2	-	TRBJ2-5	CASGLYPAGGQETQYF	TGTGCCAGCGGCTTATACCCAGCGGGAGGGCAAGAGACCCAGTACTTC